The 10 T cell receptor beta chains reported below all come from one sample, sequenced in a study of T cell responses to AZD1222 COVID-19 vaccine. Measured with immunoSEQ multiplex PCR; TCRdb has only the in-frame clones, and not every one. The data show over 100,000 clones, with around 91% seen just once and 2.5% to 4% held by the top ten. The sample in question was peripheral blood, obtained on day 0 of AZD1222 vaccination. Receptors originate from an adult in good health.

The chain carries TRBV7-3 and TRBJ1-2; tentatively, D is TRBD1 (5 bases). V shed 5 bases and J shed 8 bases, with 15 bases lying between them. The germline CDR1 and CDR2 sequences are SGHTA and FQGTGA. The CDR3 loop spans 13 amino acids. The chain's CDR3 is CASSPSPGYGYTF. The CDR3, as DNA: TGTGCCAGCAGCCCCTCCCCAGGGTACGGCTACACCTTC.

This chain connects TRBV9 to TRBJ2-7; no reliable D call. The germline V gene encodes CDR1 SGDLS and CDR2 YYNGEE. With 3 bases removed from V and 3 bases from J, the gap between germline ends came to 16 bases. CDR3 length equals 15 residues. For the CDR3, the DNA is TGTGCCAGCAGCGCGTGGACGTCCCCCCTCTACGAGCAGTACTTC. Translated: CASSAWTSPLYEQYF.

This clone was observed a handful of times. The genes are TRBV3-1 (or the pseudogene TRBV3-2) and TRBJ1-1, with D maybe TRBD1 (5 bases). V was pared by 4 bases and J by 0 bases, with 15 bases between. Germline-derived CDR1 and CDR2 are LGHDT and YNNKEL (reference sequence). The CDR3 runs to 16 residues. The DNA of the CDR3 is TGTGCCAGCAGCCCGGGACTCATGACCGTGAACACTGAAGCTTTCTTT. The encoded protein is CASSPGLMTVNTEAFF.

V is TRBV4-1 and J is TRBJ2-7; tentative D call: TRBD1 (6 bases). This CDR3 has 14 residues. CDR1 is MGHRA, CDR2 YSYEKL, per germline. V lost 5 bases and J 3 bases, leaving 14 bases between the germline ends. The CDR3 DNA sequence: TGCGCCAGCAGCGGCCGGGAAGGGGGCTACGAGCAGTACTTC. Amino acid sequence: CASSGREGGYEQYF.

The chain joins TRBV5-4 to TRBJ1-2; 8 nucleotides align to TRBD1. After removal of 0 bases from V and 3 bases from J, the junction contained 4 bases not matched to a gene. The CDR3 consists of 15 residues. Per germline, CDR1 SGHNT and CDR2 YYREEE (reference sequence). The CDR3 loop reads CASSLAGGGYYGYTF. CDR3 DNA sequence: TGTGCCAGCAGCTTGGCAGGGGGCGGGTACTATGGCTACACCTTC.

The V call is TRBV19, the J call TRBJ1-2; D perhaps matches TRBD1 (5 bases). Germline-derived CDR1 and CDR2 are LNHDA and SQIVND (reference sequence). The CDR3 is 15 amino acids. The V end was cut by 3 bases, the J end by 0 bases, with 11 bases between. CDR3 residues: CASSITGLTNYGYTF. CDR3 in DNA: TGTGCCAGTAGTATCACAGGCCTCACTAACTATGGCTACACCTTC.

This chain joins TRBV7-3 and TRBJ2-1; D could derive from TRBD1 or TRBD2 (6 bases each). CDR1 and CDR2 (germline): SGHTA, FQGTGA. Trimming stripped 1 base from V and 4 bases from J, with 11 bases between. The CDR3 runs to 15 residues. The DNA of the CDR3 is TGTGCCAGCAGCTTAAACAGGGACTCTTACAATGAGCAGTTCTTC. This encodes CASSLNRDSYNEQFF.

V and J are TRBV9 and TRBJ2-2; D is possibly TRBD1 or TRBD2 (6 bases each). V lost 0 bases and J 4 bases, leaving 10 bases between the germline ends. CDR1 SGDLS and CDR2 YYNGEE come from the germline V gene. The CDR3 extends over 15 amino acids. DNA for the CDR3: TGTGCCAGCAGCGTAGGTGGGGGGCCCACCGGGGAGCTGTTTTTT. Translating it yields CASSVGGGPTGELFF.

CDR3: CASSLSSVRYNEQFF. CDR3 nucleotides: TGTGCCAGCAGCTTAAGCTCCGTCCGCTACAATGAGCAGTTCTTC. J is TRBJ2-1 and V is TRBV7-3; D gene uncertain. Germline CDR1 is SGHTA and CDR2 is FQGTGA. Trimming removed 1 base from V and 3 bases from J, with 10 bases in between. This CDR3 is built from 15 residues. Together with reference TRBV7-3 and TRBJ2-1, the CDR3 gives the full variable domain: GAGVSQTPSNKVTEKGKYVELRCDPISGHTALYWYRQSLGQGPEFLIYFQGTGAADDSGLPNDRFFAVRPEGSVSTLKIQRTERGDSAVYLCASSLSSVRYNEQFFGPGTRLTVL.

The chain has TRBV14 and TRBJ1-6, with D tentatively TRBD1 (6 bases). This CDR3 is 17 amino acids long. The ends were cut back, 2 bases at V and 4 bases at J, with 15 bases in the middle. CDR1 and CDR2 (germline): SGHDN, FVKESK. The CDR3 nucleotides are TGTGCCAGCAGCCAAAAAAGGCCGGGACATTATAATTCACCCCTCCACTTT. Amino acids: CASSQKRPGHYNSPLHF.